This T cell receptor (beta chain) was identified in a study of blood T cell repertoires in COVID-19. About the research overall: Whether acute or convalescent, the COVID-19 samples came from the United States, Italy and Spain. From T cells, B-cell-depleted T cells, or PBMCs came the material, which was cDNA or gDNA.

CDR3 length: 16 amino acids. Study processing details: Amplification of reference gene primers provided the estimated nucleated cell counts. The assay was immunoSEQ multiplex PCR, and TCRdb's table has in-frame clones only and misses some. V and J calls and clone size follow that table, whereas D and trimming were derived from the DNA. The table records about 380,000 clones, 80% to 90% of them present only once. This chain links TRBV21-1 with TRBJ1-3; the table's D call, TRBD1, was not checked against the DNA. TRBV21-1 is flagged as a pseudogene. This sequence originates from a man aged 40-50 years with acute or convalescent COVID-19. Sequenced: peripheral blood. The CDR3 is CASSKNWGTTRSTIYF. Here the CDR3 DNA reads TGTGCCAGCAGCAAAAATTGGGGGACAACACGGTCAACCATATATTTT.